The 26 T cell receptor beta chains below were found in one sample sequenced in a study of PD-1 blockade in classical Hodgkin lymphoma. Every patient had relapsed following autologous stem cell transplantation, and cohorts differed in brentuximab vedotin exposure. Some clones are missing from TCRdb's copy, which holds only in-frame ones; the method was immunoSEQ multiplex PCR. The sample includes 75,000 to 100,000 clones, 81% of them seen just once. The source material was peripheral blood mononuclear cells (PBMCs), sampled before the second cycle of nivolumab. These receptor sequences come from a human donor with classical Hodgkin lymphoma.

The chain carries TRBV25-1 and TRBJ2-5, with 11 bases identical to TRBD1. Germline V lookup: CDR1 MGHDK, CDR2 SYGVNS. V shed 5 bases and J 4 bases; nucleotides not matched to a gene: 6. CDR3 length: 15 amino acids. CDR3 amino acids: CASSPPGTGGETQYF. The CDR3 DNA sequence: TGTGCCAGCAGTCCACCCGGGACAGGGGGAGAGACCCAGTACTTC.

This clone has just one count. The rearrangement links TRBV30 to TRBJ1-6; TRBD1 might be the D (5 bases). CDR3 length: 16 residues. Trimming pared 5 bases from V and 5 bases from J, leaving 19 bases between. Germline V gene data show CDR1 as GTSNPN and CDR2 as SVGIG (reference sequence). CDR3 in DNA: TGTGCCTGGGTGCGACCTATTGGGGGAAATAATTCACCCCTCCACTTT. Translation: CAWVRPIGGNNSPLHF.

V usage is TRBV7-2 and J usage is TRBJ1-4; D ambiguous. Germline-derived CDR1 and CDR2 are SGHTA and FQGNSA. Trimming took off 4 bases at V and 1 base at J, with 13 bases between the two ends. The CDR3 is 16 amino acids. CDR3 sequence: CASSSQPRGTNEKLFF. CDR3 in DNA: TGTGCCAGCAGCTCCCAACCACGGGGAACTAATGAAAAACTGTTTTTT.

The chain is built from TRBV10-3 and TRBJ2-1; no reliable D call. CDR3 length equals 11 residues. V dropped 6 bases and J dropped 2 bases, with 2 bases sitting between them. CDR1 is ENHRY, CDR2 SYGVKD, per germline. DNA for the CDR3: TGTGCCATCAGAGCCTACAATGAGCAGTTCTTC. This sequence encodes CAIRAYNEQFF.

The chain links TRBV6-5 to TRBJ2-2, with TRBD2 as a possible D gene (6 bases). This CDR3 spans 13 amino acids. Deletions cut 10 bases from V and 1 base from J, with 10 bases between. Germline loops: CDR1 MNHEY, CDR2 SVGAGI. CDR3 in DNA: TGTGCCACCGGCGGGGTGAACACCGGGGAGCTGTTTTTT. Encoded protein: CATGGVNTGELFF.

This chain links TRBV5-1 with TRBJ2-5, with D unresolved. CDR3 size: 14 residues. V was clipped by 3 bases and J by 2 bases, with 11 bases between them. Germline-derived CDR1 and CDR2 are SGHRS and YFSETQ. The CDR3 loop reads CASSWRGEQETQYF. CDR3 in DNA: TGCGCCAGCAGCTGGCGCGGAGAGCAAGAGACCCAGTACTTC.

The chain is built from TRBV19 and TRBJ2-7; TRBD2 matches at 7 bases. J lost 6 bases, V lost 5 bases, and 10 bases had no gene match. In germline, CDR1 is LNHDA, CDR2 SQIVND (reference sequence). The CDR3 is 14 residues long. The CDR3 is CASSWGGAASEQYF. The DNA for the CDR3 is TGTGCCAGTAGTTGGGGAGGGGCGGCGAGCGAGCAGTACTTC.

This chain joins TRBV7-9 and TRBJ1-2; D gene ambiguous. Germline V gives CDR1 SEHNR, CDR2 FQNEAQ (reference sequence). V lost 4 bases and J lost 6, with 3 bases in between. This CDR3 has 10 amino acids. DNA of the CDR3: TGTGCCAGCAGCTCTCATGGCTACACCTTC. Translating it yields CASSSHGYTF.

The chain carries TRBV10-3 and TRBJ2-2, with TRBD1 matching over 7 bases. Losses at the gene ends were 7 bases for V and 2 bases for J; bases not matched to a gene: 1. The CDR3 sequence is 13 residues long. CDR1 is ENHRY and CDR2 is SYGVKD in the germline V gene. The CDR3 here is CAIKGANTGELFF. CDR3 coding DNA: TGTGCCATCAAGGGGGCCAACACCGGGGAGCTGTTTTTT.

In this sample, this clone turned up a few times. The CDR3 DNA reads TGTGCCAGCAGCTCACCCGACCGGACAGGAAACACTGAAGCTTTCTTT. Protein product: CASSSPDRTGNTEAFF. The V and J genes are TRBV7-9 and TRBJ1-1; 7 bases are shared with TRBD1. V lost 4 bases, J lost 2 bases, and 10 bases stayed unmatched. The germline V gene encodes CDR1 SEHNR and CDR2 FQNEAQ (reference sequence). There are 16 residues in the CDR3.

This clone occurred a few times. The rearrangement joins TRBV19 to TRBJ2-1; D is unresolved. Trimming left V 3 bases short and J 3 bases short, with 15 bases between. The CDR3 extends over 16 amino acids. The V gene's germline CDR1 is LNHDA and CDR2 SQIVND (reference sequence). The CDR3 DNA follows: TGTGCCAGTAGTATGGCTAGGGTGAGTGACTACAATGAGCAGTTCTTC. As protein: CASSMARVSDYNEQFF.

This chain uses TRBV29-1 with TRBJ2-7; either TRBD1 or TRBD2 may fit D (5 bases each). V lost 3 bases and J lost 5, with 14 bases in between. Per the germline V gene, CDR1 is SQVTM and CDR2 is ANQGSEA. CDR3 length equals 13 residues. The CDR3 spells CSVEGVGLDEQYF. For the CDR3, the DNA is TGCAGCGTTGAGGGGGTGGGGCTGGACGAGCAGTACTTC.

This clone was seen a few times. The chain combines TRBV28 with TRBJ2-1; 9 bases line up with TRBD2. This CDR3 has 15 amino acids. The germline V gene has CDR1 MDHEN and CDR2 SYDVKM. V trimming: 8 bases; J trimming: 7 bases; junction bases outside the gene matches: 12. CDR3 in amino acids: CASSPPSGMVNEQFF. The CDR3 nucleotides are TGTGCCAGCTCCCCCCCTAGCGGGATGGTTAATGAGCAGTTCTTC.

The chain is built from TRBV19 and TRBJ1-4; perhaps TRBD1 as D (5 bases). The length of the CDR3 is 14 residues. V was trimmed by 5 bases and J by 7 bases, leaving 14 bases between them. CDR1 is LNHDA, CDR2 SQIVND, per germline (reference sequence). The CDR3 sequence is CASSRLQDPEKLFF. CDR3 DNA sequence: TGTGCCAGTAGTCGGTTACAGGACCCTGAAAAACTGTTTTTT.

The chain carries TRBV9 and TRBJ2-1; D may be TRBD2 (5 bases). With 2 bases removed from V and 1 base from J, the gap between germline ends came to 10 bases. The CDR3 runs to 15 residues. CDR1 and CDR2 (germline): SGDLS, YYNGEE. The CDR3 nucleotides read TGTGCCAGCAGCGTCGGTGGACTGTCCTACAATGAGCAGTTCTTC. Translating it yields CASSVGGLSYNEQFF. Variable domain in full (rest from reference TRBV9 and TRBJ2-1): DSGVTQTPKHLITATGQRVTLRCSPRSGDLSVYWYQQSLDQGLQFLIQYYNGEERAKGNILERFSAQQFPDLHSELNLSSLELGDSALYFCASSVGGLSYNEQFFGPGTRLTVL.

This clone occurred a few times. The rearrangement joins TRBV19 to TRBJ1-1; the D gene is possibly TRBD1 (5 bases). Germline values: CDR1 LNHDA, CDR2 SQIVND (reference sequence). Trimming shortened V by 5 bases and J by 0 bases, and 19 bases separated the two germline ends. This CDR3 spans 17 amino acids. The CDR3 sequence is CASSSPGPGGLNTEAFF. DNA of the CDR3: TGTGCCAGTAGTTCACCCGGGCCCGGGGGGTTGAACACTGAAGCTTTCTTT.

The chain couples TRBV5-1 to TRBJ1-3; D uncertain. Trimming pared 0 bases from V and 0 bases from J, leaving 10 bases between. The germline V gene has CDR1 SGHRS and CDR2 YFSETQ. This CDR3 is 16 amino acids long. DNA for the CDR3: TGCGCCAGCAGCTTGGAACCCCCTGGCTCTGGAAACACCATATATTTT. Its protein product is CASSLEPPGSGNTIYF.

The rearrangement joins TRBV4-3 to TRBJ2-3; D is ambiguous. This CDR3 has 16 residues. Germline CDR1 LGHNA, CDR2 YSLEER. V dropped 0 bases and J dropped 0 bases, with 10 bases sitting between them. The DNA of the CDR3 is TGCGCCAGCAGCCAAGATTTCGAGGCTAGCACAGATACGCAGTATTTT. The encoded protein is CASSQDFEASTDTQYF.

The genes are TRBV10-3 and TRBJ2-7; tentatively, D is TRBD1 (5 bases). Trimming pared 0 bases from V and 5 bases from J, leaving 14 bases between. The CDR3 runs 15 residues. From germline, CDR1 is ENHRY and CDR2 SYGVKD. CDR3 amino acids: CAISESGDRENEQYF. Written as DNA, the CDR3 is TGTGCCATCAGTGAGTCAGGGGATAGGGAAAACGAGCAGTACTTC.

The table lists this clone with a count of one. The rearrangement uses TRBV10-3 and TRBJ2-7; D may be TRBD1 (6 bases). Trimming removed 4 bases at V and 2 bases at J, with 12 bases between. Germline CDR1 and CDR2: ENHRY and SYGVKD. This CDR3 has 14 residues. The CDR3 region is CAISGTGTPYEQYF. The CDR3, as DNA: TGTGCCATCAGTGGGACCGGGACACCCTACGAGCAGTACTTC.

This chain links TRBV28 with TRBJ2-1; no clear D. Germline V gives CDR1 MDHEN, CDR2 SYDVKM. V was pared by 6 bases and J by 7 bases, with 7 bases between. The CDR3 length is 11 residues. The CDR3 protein is CASRLINEQFF. Written as DNA, the CDR3 is TGTGCCAGCAGGTTAATTAATGAGCAGTTCTTC.

The V call is TRBV5-6, the J call TRBJ2-2; D is ambiguous. The CDR3 loop spans 15 amino acids. Trimming took 0 bases from V and 5 from J, leaving 11 bases between them. CDR1 is SGHDT, CDR2 YYEEEE, per germline. The CDR3 bases are TGTGCCAGCAGCTTGGGGCCCTGGGCGACCGGGGAGCTGTTTTTT. Translated, it gives CASSLGPWATGELFF.

To note about this clone: Mismatch with germline at one junction end may stem from a read error. The chain joins TRBV29-1 to TRBJ2-2, with D maybe TRBD1 (6 bases). The CDR3 runs to 11 residues. Germline lookup yields CDR1 SQVTM and CDR2 ANQGSEA. The CDR3 loop reads CSARDTGDLFF. The CDR3, as DNA: TGCAGTGCCCGGGACACCGGGGACCTGTTTTTT.

The rearrangement joins TRBV11-2 to TRBJ2-3; D may be TRBD2 (5 bases). Per the germline V gene, CDR1 is SGHAT and CDR2 is FQNNGV. CDR3 length equals 15 residues. Trimming removed 10 bases from V and 2 bases from J, with 19 bases in between. CDR3 DNA sequence: TGTGCCACCCAGAGAGCTAGCCCAAACACAGATACGCAGTATTTT. This translates into CATQRASPNTDTQYF.

This chain connects TRBV2 to TRBJ2-7; 7 bases match TRBD1. CDR1 and CDR2 (germline): SNHLY, FYNNEI. The CDR3 runs to 13 residues. Losses at the gene ends were 6 bases for V and 6 bases for J; bases not matched to a gene: 8. CDR3 sequence reads: CASRDRTWGEQYF. In DNA form, the CDR3 reads TGTGCCAGCAGGGACAGGACGTGGGGCGAGCAGTACTTC.

For the CDR3, the DNA is TGTGCCAGCAGTTTAGATGGTGTACAGGGGTTGAACACTGAAGCTTTCTTT. The encoded protein is CASSLDGVQGLNTEAFF. The chain links TRBV27 to TRBJ1-1; TRBD1 aligns across 7 bases. The germline gives CDR1 MNHEY, CDR2 SMNVEV (reference sequence). V shed 2 bases, J shed 0 bases, and the junction held 9 bases outside the gene matches. This CDR3 has 17 residues.